The 20 T cell receptor beta chains presented below share a single source sample, sequenced in a study of T cell responses to AZD1222 COVID-19 vaccine (dated by TCRdb to the early 2020s). Per the publication, the time point label means: baseline before first vaccination. The library was prepared using the immunoSEQ multiplex PCR assay. Drawn from immuneACCESS, this table holds only the in-frame rearrangements with V and J called that TCRdb kept. Clones are partly lost; checked studies trace under half to an unresolved V gene and leave the rest unexplained. For this sample the table gives roughly 120,000 clones, of which about 88% were detected only once. The ten largest account for 7.5% of the sample. This specimen consisted of peripheral blood, obtained on day 0 of AZD1222 vaccination. These TCRs come from an adult in good health.

V is TRBV2 and J is TRBJ2-1; 7 nucleotides agree with TRBD2. V lost 7 bases, J lost 5 bases, and 11 bases stayed unmatched. The CDR3 is 15 amino acids. Germline V gene sequence: CDR1 SNHLY, CDR2 FYNNEI. The CDR3 sequence: CASNLVGTKDNEQFF. The CDR3 coding sequence is TGTGCCAGCAATTTAGTAGGGACTAAGGACAATGAGCAGTTCTTC.

This chain uses TRBV29-1 with TRBJ2-1; TRBD2 agrees at 7 bases. This CDR3 is 15 amino acids long. Germline assignment: CDR1 SQVTM and CDR2 ANQGSEA. The ends lost 0 bases at V and 4 bases at J; junction bases unmatched: 6. CDR3 in DNA: TGCAGCGTTGAAGATGGCCAGCGGGAATACAATGAGCAGTTCTTC. Protein sequence: CSVEDGQREYNEQFF.

The V and J genes are TRBV19 and TRBJ1-1, with D unclear. This CDR3 region has 12 residues. CDR1 is LNHDA, CDR2 SQIVND, per germline (reference sequence). V lost 2 bases and J lost 1, with 2 bases in between. The CDR3 sequence: CASSIRNTEAFF. DNA of the CDR3: TGTGCCAGTAGTATACGGAACACTGAAGCTTTCTTT.

The V and J genes are TRBV3-1 (or the pseudogene TRBV3-2) and TRBJ1-4, with D possibly matching TRBD1 (5 bases). The length of the CDR3 is 16 residues. Germline CDR1 and CDR2: LGHDT and YNNKEL (reference sequence). Trimming took off 4 bases at V and 4 bases at J, with 16 bases between the two ends. CDR3 DNA sequence: TGTGCCAGCAGCCGAACGGAGGCAGGGCTTAATGAAAAACTGTTTTTT. It encodes CASSRTEAGLNEKLFF.

V and J are TRBV10-3 and TRBJ1-2; TRBD1 aligns across 9 bases. From germline, CDR1 is ENHRY and CDR2 SYGVKD. This CDR3 has 13 residues. Losses at the gene ends were 7 bases for V and 1 base for J; bases not matched to a gene: 1. The CDR3 DNA sequence: TGTGCCATCATGGGACAGGGTAACTATGGCTACACCTTC. It translates to CAIMGQGNYGYTF.

The genes are TRBV7-9 and TRBJ2-2, with 8 bases matching TRBD1. The V gene's germline CDR1 is SEHNR and CDR2 FQNEAQ (reference sequence). CDR3 length: 15 amino acids. The ends lost 5 bases at V and 2 bases at J; junction bases unmatched: 4. CDR3 sequence: CASSTGQVNTGELFF. As DNA, the CDR3 is TGTGCCAGCAGCACGGGACAGGTTAACACCGGGGAGCTGTTTTTT.

CDR3 DNA sequence: TGTGCCAGCATCATTTTCTCTGGAAACACCATATATTTT. Its protein product is CASIIFSGNTIYF. The genes are TRBV2 and TRBJ1-3; D call uncertain. This CDR3 is 13 amino acids long. Germline V gene sequence: CDR1 SNHLY, CDR2 FYNNEI. Trimming took 7 bases from V and 0 from J, leaving 7 bases between them.

The gene calls are TRBV21-1 and TRBJ2-1; the D call of TRBD1 is as the table states it, not checked on the DNA. TRBV21-1 is termed a pseudogene. This CDR3 region has 14 residues. The CDR3 nucleotides are TGTGCCAGCAGCAAAGGACAGGGGGTGGTTGAGCAGTTCTTC. It translates to CASSKGQGVVEQFF.

About this clone itself: The sample carries other DNA sequences with the same CDR3. J is TRBJ2-3 and V is TRBV7-3; D unclear. The V gene's germline CDR1 is SGHTA and CDR2 FQGTGA. The CDR3 sequence is 13 residues long. V lost 3 bases to trimming and J lost 1 base, with 5 bases between them. In DNA form, the CDR3 reads TGTGCCAGCAGCTTCCGGGGCACAGATACGCAGTATTTT. It translates to CASSFRGTDTQYF.

The chain joins TRBV28 to TRBJ2-6; D is undetermined. This CDR3 spans 15 amino acids. CDR1 is MDHEN and CDR2 is SYDVKM in the germline V gene. V lost 3 bases, J lost 0 bases, and 6 bases lay in between. The CDR3 region is CASSFSSSGANVLTF. For the CDR3, the DNA is TGTGCCAGCAGTTTTAGTAGCTCTGGGGCCAACGTCCTGACTTTC.

The V gene is TRBV27, the J gene TRBJ1-3; no firm D call. V gave up 6 bases and J gave up 0 bases, with 9 bases separating them. Germline V gene sequence: CDR1 MNHEY, CDR2 SMNVEV (reference sequence). The CDR3 totals 14 residues. CDR3 nucleotide sequence: TGTGCCAGCAGGCCTATCCGCTCTGGAAACACCATATATTTT. Its protein product is CASRPIRSGNTIYF.

J is TRBJ1-2 and V is TRBV6-5, with D unresolved. V was clipped by 8 bases and J by 5 bases, with 15 bases between them. Germline lookup yields CDR1 MNHEY and CDR2 SVGAGI. This CDR3 contains 13 residues. The CDR3 protein is CASGFTGVYGYTF. The CDR3 DNA follows: TGTGCCAGCGGCTTTACTGGGGTATATGGCTACACCTTC.

The chain employs TRBV19 and TRBJ2-1; D is perhaps TRBD1 (5 bases). Germline CDR1 is LNHDA and CDR2 is SQIVND (reference sequence). Trimming took off 7 bases at V and 2 bases at J, with 6 bases between the two ends. CDR3 size: 12 residues. CDR3 amino acids: CASKGPYNEQFF. The CDR3 DNA reads TGTGCCAGTAAGGGGCCCTACAATGAGCAGTTCTTC.

This chain connects TRBV12-3 or TRBV12-4 to TRBJ1-1; perhaps TRBD1 as D (6 bases). The ends were cut back, 7 bases at V and 7 bases at J, with 16 bases in the middle. The CDR3 totals 13 residues. The CDR3 DNA reads TGTGCCAGCACCAAGGGGGGGGCGGATGAAGCTTTCTTT. Encoded protein: CASTKGGADEAFF.

The V gene is TRBV11-1, the J gene TRBJ1-6, with 7 bases fitting TRBD1. J lost 6 bases, V lost 0 bases, and 2 bases had no gene match. The length of the CDR3 is 15 residues. Germline assignment: CDR1 SGHAT and CDR2 FQDESV (reference sequence). The CDR3 reads CASSLAGTVNSPLHF. CDR3 nucleotides: TGTGCCAGCAGCTTAGCAGGGACAGTTAATTCACCCCTCCACTTT.

This chain links TRBV7-9 with TRBJ2-5; perhaps D is TRBD1 or TRBD2 (6 bases each). CDR3 length: 14 residues. The germline V and J ends were trimmed by 1 base and 4 bases, with 10 bases remaining between them. The V gene's germline CDR1 is SEHNR and CDR2 FQNEAQ (reference sequence). CDR3 in amino acids: CASSLDGGVETQYF. CDR3 nucleotides: TGTGCCAGCAGCTTAGACGGGGGCGTAGAGACCCAGTACTTC.

J is TRBJ2-3 and V is TRBV3-1 (or the pseudogene TRBV3-2); the D is unclear. Trimming removed 0 bases at V and 3 bases at J, with 10 bases between. CDR3 length equals 15 residues. CDR1 is LGHDT, CDR2 YNNKEL, per germline (reference sequence). DNA for the CDR3: TGTGCCAGCAGCCAAGATTGGTCCCGGACAGATACGCAGTATTTT. This sequence encodes CASSQDWSRTDTQYF.

The chain combines TRBV28 with TRBJ1-1; tentative D call: TRBD1 (5 bases). Germline V gives CDR1 MDHEN, CDR2 SYDVKM. Trimming pared 5 bases from V and 10 bases from J, leaving 23 bases between. CDR3 length: 15 residues. CDR3 sequence reads: CASSRNPSRTGGAFF. The CDR3 DNA reads TGTGCCAGCAGTAGGAATCCCAGTAGGACCGGGGGAGCTTTCTTT. The variable domain in full, with the rest retrieved from reference TRBV28 and TRBJ1-1, is DVKVTQSSRYLVKRTGEKVFLECVQDMDHENMFWYRQDPGLGLRLIYFSYDVKMKEKGDIPEGYSVSREKKERFSLILESASTNQTSMYLCASSRNPSRTGGAFFGQGTRLTVV.

CDR3 DNA sequence: TGTGCCAGCAGCTTAGTTCGGACCACTCCTCTCTCCTACAATGAGCAGTTCTTC. Translated, it gives CASSLVRTTPLSYNEQFF. The chain links TRBV7-9 to TRBJ2-1; D unresolved. The length of the CDR3 is 18 residues. Germline V gene data show CDR1 as SEHNR and CDR2 as FQNEAQ (reference sequence). The V end was cut by 1 base, the J end by 0 bases, with 16 bases between.

The V gene is TRBV10-2, the J gene TRBJ1-2; D is undetermined. V lost 3 bases and J 1 base, leaving 6 bases between the germline ends. The CDR3 has 13 amino acids. Germline CDR1 reads WSHSY; CDR2 reads SAAADI. CDR3 sequence (DNA): TGCGCCAGCAGTGATAAAGTTAACTATGGCTACACCTTC. Translating it yields CASSDKVNYGYTF.